The 4 T cell receptor beta chains presented below share a single source sample, sequenced in a study of identical twins. TCRdb reanalysed the 5' RACE reads using MiXCR and keeps one entry per CDR3 protein. The data contain hundreds of thousands of distinct CDR3 sequences, 9% to 15% of them singletons. This sample also belongs to another study, concerning yellow fever vaccine responses in identical twins.

Sequenced input: CD8+ T cells sorted from blood. The receptors were gathered from a woman in her late teens or twenties in good health.

The V and J genes are TRBV4-1 and TRBJ1-2; D might be TRBD1 (5 bases). CDR3 length: 13 residues. Trimming shortened V by 1 base and J by 3 bases, and 6 bases separated the two germline ends. Looked up from germline, CDR1 is MGHRA and CDR2 is YSYEKL. The DNA of the CDR3 is TGCGCCAGCAGCCAAGCACAGGACTATGGCTACACCTTC. Protein: CASSQAQDYGYTF.

This clonotype was counted many times. The chain has TRBV7-6 and TRBJ2-7, with 8 nucleotides matching TRBD2. The CDR3 totals 14 residues. The J segment lost 3 bases and the V segment lost 5 bases, leaving 6 bases of the junction unmatched. The germline V gene has CDR1 SGHVS and CDR2 FNYEAQ. The CDR3 reads CASSPRTSRYEQYF. The CDR3 bases are TGTGCCAGCAGCCCCCGGACTAGCCGCTACGAGCAGTACTTC.

This clonotype was detected many times. V and J are TRBV4-1 and TRBJ1-1; D unresolved. CDR3 length: 12 residues. V was trimmed by 1 base and J by 5 bases, leaving 5 bases between them. Germline CDR1 is MGHRA and CDR2 is YSYEKL. The CDR3 is CASSQGVTEAFF. CDR3 sequence (DNA): TGCGCCAGCAGCCAAGGAGTGACTGAAGCTTTCTTT.

A few counts support this clonotype. The chain joins TRBV20-1 to TRBJ2-2; D may be TRBD2 (5 bases). Per germline, CDR1 DFQATT and CDR2 SNEGSKA (reference sequence). There are 13 residues in the CDR3. V lost 6 bases and J 6 bases, leaving 14 bases between the germline ends. CDR3 nucleotide sequence: TGCAGTGCCCAAAGAGAGAGGGCCGGGGAGCTGTTTTTT. Its protein is CSAQRERAGELFF.